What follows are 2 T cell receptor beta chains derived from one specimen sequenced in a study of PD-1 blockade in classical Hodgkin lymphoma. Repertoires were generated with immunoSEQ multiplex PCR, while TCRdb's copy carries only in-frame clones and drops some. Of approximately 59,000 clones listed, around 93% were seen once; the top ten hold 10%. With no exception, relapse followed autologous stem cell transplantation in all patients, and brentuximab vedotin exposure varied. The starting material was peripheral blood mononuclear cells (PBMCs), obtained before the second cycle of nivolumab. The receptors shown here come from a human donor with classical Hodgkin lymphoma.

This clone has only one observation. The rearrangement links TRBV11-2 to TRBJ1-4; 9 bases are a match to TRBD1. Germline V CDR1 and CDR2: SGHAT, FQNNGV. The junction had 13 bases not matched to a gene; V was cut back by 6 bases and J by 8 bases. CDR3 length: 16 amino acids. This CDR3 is CASRTTGGRRSEKLFF. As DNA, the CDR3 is TGTGCCAGCAGAACAACAGGGGGCCGTCGGTCGGAAAAACTGTTTTTT.

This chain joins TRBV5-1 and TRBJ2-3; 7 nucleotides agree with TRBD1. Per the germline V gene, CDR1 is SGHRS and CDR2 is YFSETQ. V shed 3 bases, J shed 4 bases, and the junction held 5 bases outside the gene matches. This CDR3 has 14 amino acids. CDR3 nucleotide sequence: TGCGCCAGCAGCTCGGACAGGATGGCAGATACGCAGTATTTT. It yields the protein CASSSDRMADTQYF.